The T cell receptor beta chain under discussion was sequenced for a study of blood T cell repertoires in COVID-19. Clones were sequenced by immunoSEQ multiplex PCR, and TCRdb holds only the in-frame ones, with some missing. This sample has tens of thousands of clones; around four fifths occur once, and the top ten carry less than 15%. The CDR3 extends over 14 amino acids. Germline assignment: CDR1 ENHRY and CDR2 SYGVKD. Trimming cost V 4 bases and J 0 bases, with 9 bases left between them. This clone was picked up one time. This clonotype was sampled from a human donor with acute or convalescent COVID-19. The donor label of this sample is uncertain. The genes are TRBV10-3 and TRBJ1-2; D perhaps matches TRBD1 (6 bases). Sequencing input: peripheral blood. The DNA for the CDR3 is TGTGCCATCAGTGGGGACACCTCTAACTATGGCTACACCTTC. Translation: CAISGDTSNYGYTF.